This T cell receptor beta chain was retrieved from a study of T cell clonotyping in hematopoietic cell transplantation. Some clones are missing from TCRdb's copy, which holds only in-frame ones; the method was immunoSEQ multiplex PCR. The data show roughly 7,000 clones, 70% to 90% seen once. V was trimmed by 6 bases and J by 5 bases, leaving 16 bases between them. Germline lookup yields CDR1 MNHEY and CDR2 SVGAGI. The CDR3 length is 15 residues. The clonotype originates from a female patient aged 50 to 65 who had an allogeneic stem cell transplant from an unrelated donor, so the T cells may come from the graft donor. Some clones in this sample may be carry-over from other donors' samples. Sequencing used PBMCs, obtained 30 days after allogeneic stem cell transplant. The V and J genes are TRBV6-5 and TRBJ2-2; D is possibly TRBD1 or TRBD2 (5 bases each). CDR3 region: CASSEEWGNTGELFF. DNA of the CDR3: TGTGCCAGCAGCGAGGAGTGGGGGAATACCGGGGAGCTGTTTTTT.